This T cell receptor (beta chain) was sequenced for a study of blood T cell repertoires in COVID-19. V was cut by 5 bases and J by 1 base, with 6 bases left in between. Germline CDR1 is SGHRS and CDR2 is YFSETQ. This CDR3 contains 13 residues. In the authors' workflow: Amplification with reference gene primers provided the estimates of nucleated cell counts. Clones were read by immunoSEQ multiplex PCR, and TCRdb kept only the in-frame ones, dropping some. The D gene and trimming were derived from the DNA, and the V and J assignments and clone size from that table. The sample lists approximately 200,000 clones, about 87% seen once, with approximately 10% in the top ten. The study recruited people aged about 18 to 89 years across under 25 US areas.

The chain joins TRBV5-1 to TRBJ2-2; the D is unclear. Sequencing was done on a sample of PBMCs or T cells enriched from blood (not recorded which). The source of this sequence is a man aged 18-30 years with acute COVID-19. CDR3 bases: TGCGCCAGCAGGGCAGGGAACACCGGGGAGCTGTTTTTT. Protein: CASRAGNTGELFF. The full variable domain, completed using reference TRBV5-1 and TRBJ2-2, is KAGVTQTPRYLIKTRGQQVTLSCSPISGHRSVSWYQQTPGQGLQFLFEYFSETQRNKGNFPGRFSGRQFSNSRSEMNVSTLELGDSALYLCASRAGNTGELFFGEGSRLTVL.